Listed below are T cell receptor beta chains from one sample, sequenced in a study of T-cell memory formation after mild COVID-19. TCRdb reprocessed the 5' RACE reads via MiXCR and lists one record per CDR3 protein. The data hold almost 350,000 distinct CDR3 sequences, with less than 25% observed a single time. Source material: PBMCs or a T cell subset sorted from them (not recorded which). These receptors came from a man between 18 and 35 years old who had mild COVID-19 (a few samples of this study predate the infection). Cell type and time point are not known. CDR3s include the opening cysteine and the closing phenylalanine or tryptophan. D genes are given only for firm matches. Only some rows state a clone size, as once, few, many or a class for expanded clones.

CDR3aa	CDR3nt	j_gene	v_gene	d_gene	abundance
CASSQTPWGRETQYF	TGCGCCAGCAGCCAAACCCCGTGGGGACGGGAGACCCAGTACTTC	TRBJ2-5	TRBV4-1	.	.
CASSFSGTGGTEAFF	TGTGCCAGCAGCTTCTCCGGGACAGGGGGCACTGAAGCTTTCTTT	TRBJ1-1	TRBV7-2	TRBD1	.
CASSYSRLAEYNEQFF	TGTGCCAGCAGCTACTCGAGGCTAGCGGAATACAATGAGCAGTTCTTC	TRBJ2-1	TRBV7-9	TRBD2	.
CATSDGGTDTQYF	TGTGCCACCAGTGATGGGGGGACAGATACGCAGTATTTT	TRBJ2-3	TRBV24-1	.	.
CASSQGSGDPERGYTF	TGTGCCAGCAGCCAAGGGTCCGGGGACCCGGAGCGGGGCTACACCTTC	TRBJ1-2	TRBV3-2	.	.
CASTLTGTTGAQYF	TGTGCCAGCACCCTTACCGGGACGACCGGTGCGCAGTATTTT	TRBJ2-3	TRBV7-2	.	few
CASRGQAQPQHF	TGTGCCAGCAGAGGACAGGCACAGCCCCAGCATTTT	TRBJ1-5	TRBV12-3/TRBV12-4	TRBD1	few
CASTSLRGSYYGYTF	TGTGCCAGCACCTCGTTGAGGGGGAGCTACTATGGCTACACCTTC	TRBJ1-2	TRBV11-2	.	.
CSASPGGFHTEAFF	TGCAGTGCTAGCCCCGGCGGGTTCCACACTGAAGCTTTCTTT	TRBJ1-1	TRBV20-1	.	.
CASSYGEAYGYTF	TGTGCCAGCAGTTACGGGGAGGCCTATGGCTACACCTTC	TRBJ1-2	TRBV12-3/TRBV12-4	.	many
CASSQFYYEQYF	TGTGCCAGCAGCCAGTTTTACTACGAGCAGTACTTC	TRBJ2-7	TRBV3-1	.	.
CASRWTSGAYEQYF	TGTGCCAGCAGGTGGACTAGCGGGGCCTACGAGCAGTACTTC	TRBJ2-7	TRBV12-3/TRBV12-4	TRBD2	.
CASSQDRSNQPQHF	TGTGCCAGCAGCCAAGATAGGAGCAATCAGCCCCAGCATTTT	TRBJ1-5	TRBV4-2	.	many
CASSVRGAETQYF	TGCGCCAGCAGCGTGCGGGGAGCAGAGACCCAGTACTTC	TRBJ2-5	TRBV5-1	.	few
CASSLTGSNGYTF	TGCGCCAGCAGCTTAACCGGGAGTAATGGCTACACCTTC	TRBJ1-2	TRBV5-1	.	.
CSVEDGTGRRTEAFF	TGCAGCGTTGAAGACGGGACAGGGAGACGGACTGAAGCTTTCTTT	TRBJ1-1	TRBV29-1	TRBD1	few
CSARDRASGGFYEQYF	TGCAGTGCTAGAGATCGTGCTAGCGGGGGCTTTTACGAGCAGTACTTC	TRBJ2-7	TRBV20-1	TRBD2	.
CASFETDTQYF	TGCGCCAGCTTTGAGACAGATACGCAGTATTTT	TRBJ2-3	TRBV5-1	.	.
CASSSTGGLTDTQYF	TGTGCCAGCAGTTCAACAGGGGGGCTCACAGATACGCAGTATTTT	TRBJ2-3	TRBV27	TRBD1	few
CASSQAQERETQYF	TGCGCCAGCAGCCAAGCTCAGGAAAGGGAGACCCAGTACTTC	TRBJ2-5	TRBV4-3	.	few
CAIRTGPRNTEAFF	TGTGCCATACGGACAGGTCCTAGGAACACTGAAGCTTTCTTT	TRBJ1-1	TRBV10-3	TRBD1	once
CASSVAVGLAGGTDTQYF	TGTGCCAGCAGCGTAGCCGTAGGGTTGGCGGGGGGCACAGATACGCAGTATTTT	TRBJ2-3	TRBV9	TRBD2	few
CASSLRSGGASNTGELFF	TGTGCCAGCAGCTTACGTTCGGGCGGGGCCTCGAACACCGGGGAGCTGTTTTTT	TRBJ2-2	TRBV7-6	.	.
CASSRGGISTDTQYF	TGCGCCAGCAGCCGAGGGGGGATTAGCACAGATACGCAGTATTTT	TRBJ2-3	TRBV4-3	.	.
CASSYGSGAYEQYF	TGTGCCAGCAGTTACGGTTCCGGTGCCTACGAGCAGTACTTC	TRBJ2-7	TRBV6-2/TRBV6-3	.	few
CASSLVGGQGNSPLHF	TGTGCCAGCAGCTTGGTGGGGGGACAGGGAAATTCACCCCTCCACTTT	TRBJ1-6	TRBV5-5	TRBD1	.
CASSFGGGNYNEQFF	TGTGCCAGCAGCTTTGGTGGGGGGAACTACAATGAGCAGTTCTTC	TRBJ2-1	TRBV11-3	.	.
CASRREPGTSLTGELFF	TGCGCCAGCAGGCGAGAGCCCGGGACTAGCCTTACCGGGGAGCTGTTTTTT	TRBJ2-2	TRBV5-1	TRBD2	few
CATSEPFTDTQYF	TGTGCCACCTCAGAGCCCTTCACAGATACGCAGTATTTT	TRBJ2-3	TRBV2	.	many
CASSVSGPSVNEQFF	TGCGCCAGCAGCGTATCCGGGCCTAGTGTGAATGAGCAGTTCTTC	TRBJ2-1	TRBV5-1	.	few
CASVPGAGAGELFF	TGTGCCAGCGTACCAGGGGCCGGGGCCGGGGAGCTGTTTTTT	TRBJ2-2	TRBV12-3/TRBV12-4	.	many
CASSPLSGTQYF	TGTGCCAGCAGCCCCCTTTCGGGTACGCAGTATTTT	TRBJ2-3	TRBV3-1	.	few
CASSLAVGGFNGYTF	TGTGCCAGCAGTTTAGCCGTCGGGGGCTTTAATGGCTACACCTTC	TRBJ1-2	TRBV12-3/TRBV12-4	.	few
CSAGQGWSYNEQFF	TGCAGTGCCGGACAGGGTTGGAGCTACAATGAGCAGTTCTTC	TRBJ2-1	TRBV20-1	TRBD1	.
CASRRLGRGLREANVLTF	TGTGCCAGCAGGCGACTAGGCCGGGGGCTTCGGGAGGCCAACGTCCTGACTTTC	TRBJ2-6	TRBV11-2	.	.
CAIGRSSANYGYTF	TGTGCCATCGGAAGGTCGTCAGCTAACTATGGCTACACCTTC	TRBJ1-2	TRBV28	.	.
CASRRASGGPEQYF	TGCGCCAGCCGCCGGGCTAGCGGGGGACCCGAGCAGTACTTC	TRBJ2-7	TRBV5-1	TRBD2	.
CASEVRGTQYF	TGTGCCAGCGAGGTCCGGGGGACGCAGTATTTT	TRBJ2-3	TRBV25-1	.	few
CASSSDSPLHF	TGTGCCAGCAGTTCTGATTCACCCCTCCACTTT	TRBJ1-6	TRBV12-3/TRBV12-4	.	few
CATSRAGTSREKLSF	TGTGCCACCAGCAGGGCCGGGACGTCGCGAGAAAAACTGTCTTTT	TRBJ1-4	TRBV15	.	few
CASNPVTGVETQYF	TGTGCCAGCAATCCAGTAACAGGGGTGGAGACCCAGTACTTC	TRBJ2-5	TRBV7-2	TRBD1	few
CASSYGGGTEAFF	TGTGCCAGCAGTTACGGGGGGGGCACTGAAGCTTTCTTT	TRBJ1-1	TRBV6-5	.	many